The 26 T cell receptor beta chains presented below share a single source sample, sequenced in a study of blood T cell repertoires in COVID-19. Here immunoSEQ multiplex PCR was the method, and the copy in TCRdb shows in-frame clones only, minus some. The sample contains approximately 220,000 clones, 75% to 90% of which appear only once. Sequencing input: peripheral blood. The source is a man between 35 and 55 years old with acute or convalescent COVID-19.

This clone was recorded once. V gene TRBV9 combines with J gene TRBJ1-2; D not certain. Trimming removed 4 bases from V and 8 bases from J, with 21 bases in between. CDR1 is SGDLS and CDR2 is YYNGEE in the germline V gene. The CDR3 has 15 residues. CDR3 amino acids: CASSPGVNRLRGYTF. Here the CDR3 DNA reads TGTGCCAGCAGCCCCGGTGTTAATAGGCTGCGGGGCTACACCTTC.

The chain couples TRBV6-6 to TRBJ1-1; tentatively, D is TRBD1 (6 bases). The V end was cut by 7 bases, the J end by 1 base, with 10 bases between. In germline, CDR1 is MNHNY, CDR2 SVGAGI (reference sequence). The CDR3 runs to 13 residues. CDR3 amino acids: CASTGTSNTEAFF. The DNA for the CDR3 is TGTGCCAGCACCGGGACATCGAACACTGAAGCTTTCTTT.

DNA for the CDR3: TGCGCCAGCAGCTTGGAAGCGAGGGCCGGGGCCAACGTCCTGACTTTC. This translates into CASSLEARAGANVLTF. This chain links TRBV5-1 with TRBJ2-6, with a possible D match to TRBD2 (5 bases). V was trimmed by 0 bases and J by 4 bases, leaving 11 bases between them. The CDR3 totals 16 residues. The germline gives CDR1 SGHRS, CDR2 YFSETQ.

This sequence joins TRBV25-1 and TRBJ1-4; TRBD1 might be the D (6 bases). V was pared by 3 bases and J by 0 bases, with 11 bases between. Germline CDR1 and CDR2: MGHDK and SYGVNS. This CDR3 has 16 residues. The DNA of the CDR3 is TGTGCCAGCAGTGATCCCCACAGGGCAACTAATGAAAAACTGTTTTTT. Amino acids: CASSDPHRATNEKLFF.

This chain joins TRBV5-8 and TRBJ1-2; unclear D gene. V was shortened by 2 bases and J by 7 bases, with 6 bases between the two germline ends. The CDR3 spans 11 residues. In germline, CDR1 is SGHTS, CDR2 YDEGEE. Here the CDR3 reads CASSLFSGYTF. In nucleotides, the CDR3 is TGTGCCAGCAGCTTATTTAGTGGCTACACCTTC.

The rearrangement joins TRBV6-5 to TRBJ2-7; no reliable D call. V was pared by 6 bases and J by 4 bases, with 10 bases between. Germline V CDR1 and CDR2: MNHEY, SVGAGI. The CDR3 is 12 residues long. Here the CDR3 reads CASRYSDYEQYF. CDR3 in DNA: TGTGCCAGCAGATACAGCGATTACGAGCAGTACTTC.

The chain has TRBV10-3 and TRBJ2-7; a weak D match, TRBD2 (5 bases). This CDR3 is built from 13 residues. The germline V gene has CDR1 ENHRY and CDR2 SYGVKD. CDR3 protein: CAGTSAVGSEQYF. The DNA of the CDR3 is TGTGCTGGCACATCGGCAGTTGGGAGCGAGCAGTACTTC.

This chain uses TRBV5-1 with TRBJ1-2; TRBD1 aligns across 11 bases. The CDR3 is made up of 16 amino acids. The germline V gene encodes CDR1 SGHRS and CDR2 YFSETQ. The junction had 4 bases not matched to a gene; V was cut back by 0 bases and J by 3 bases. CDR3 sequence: CASSLGRGQGDYGYTF. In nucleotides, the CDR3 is TGCGCCAGCAGCTTGGGAAGGGGACAGGGGGACTATGGCTACACCTTC. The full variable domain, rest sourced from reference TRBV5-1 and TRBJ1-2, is KAGVTQTPRYLIKTRGQQVTLSCSPISGHRSVSWYQQTPGQGLQFLFEYFSETQRNKGNFPGRFSGRQFSNSRSEMNVSTLELGDSALYLCASSLGRGQGDYGYTFGSGTRLTVV.

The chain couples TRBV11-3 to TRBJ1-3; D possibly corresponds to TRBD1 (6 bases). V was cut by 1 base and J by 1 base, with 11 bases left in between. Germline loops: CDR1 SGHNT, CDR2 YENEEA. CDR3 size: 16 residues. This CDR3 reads CASSLGQALSGNTIYF. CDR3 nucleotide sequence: TGTGCCAGCAGCTTAGGACAGGCGTTATCTGGAAACACCATATATTTT.

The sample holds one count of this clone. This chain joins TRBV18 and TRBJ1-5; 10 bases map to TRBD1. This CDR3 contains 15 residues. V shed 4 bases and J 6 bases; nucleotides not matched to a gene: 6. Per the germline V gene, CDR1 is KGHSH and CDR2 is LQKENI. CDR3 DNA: TGTGCCAGCTCACTCGTCGGGACAGGGGCTCAGCCCCAGCATTTT. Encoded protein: CASSLVGTGAQPQHF.

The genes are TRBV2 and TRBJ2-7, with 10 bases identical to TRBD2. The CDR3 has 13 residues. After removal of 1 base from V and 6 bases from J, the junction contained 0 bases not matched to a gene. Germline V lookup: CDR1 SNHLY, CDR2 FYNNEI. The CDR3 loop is CASSEEREGEQYF. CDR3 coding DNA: TGTGCCAGCAGTGAAGAGCGGGAGGGCGAGCAGTACTTC.

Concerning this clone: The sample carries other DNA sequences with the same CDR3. The CDR3, as DNA: TGTGCCAGCAGCCTCTCTGGGGCCAACGTCCTGACTTTC. This gives the protein CASSLSGANVLTF. The chain couples TRBV27 to TRBJ2-6; D uncertain. V was pared by 6 bases and J by 0 bases, with 3 bases between. The CDR3 length is 13 residues. The V gene's germline CDR1 is MNHEY and CDR2 SMNVEV (reference sequence).

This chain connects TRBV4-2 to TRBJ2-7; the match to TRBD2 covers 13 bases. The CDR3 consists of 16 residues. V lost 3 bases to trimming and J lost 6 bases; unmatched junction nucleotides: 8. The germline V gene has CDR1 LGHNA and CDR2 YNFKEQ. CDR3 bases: TGTGCCAGCAGCCACGTTCTTACTAGCGGGAGGGCCGAGCAGTACTTC. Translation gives CASSHVLTSGRAEQYF.

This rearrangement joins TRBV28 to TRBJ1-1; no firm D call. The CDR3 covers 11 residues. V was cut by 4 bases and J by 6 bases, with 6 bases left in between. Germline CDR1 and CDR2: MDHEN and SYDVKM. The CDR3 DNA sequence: TGTGCCAGCAGTTGGGAGGCTGAAGCTTTCTTT. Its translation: CASSWEAEAFF.

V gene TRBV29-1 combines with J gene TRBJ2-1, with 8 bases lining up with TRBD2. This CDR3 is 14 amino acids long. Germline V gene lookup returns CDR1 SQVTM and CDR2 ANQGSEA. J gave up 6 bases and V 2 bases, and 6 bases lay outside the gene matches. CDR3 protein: CSVEPRLALNEQFF. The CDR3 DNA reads TGCAGCGTTGAACCTAGACTAGCGCTCAATGAGCAGTTCTTC.

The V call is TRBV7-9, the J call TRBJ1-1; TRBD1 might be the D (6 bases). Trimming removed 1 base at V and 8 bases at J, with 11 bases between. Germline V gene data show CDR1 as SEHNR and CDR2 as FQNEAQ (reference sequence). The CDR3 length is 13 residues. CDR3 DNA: TGTGCCAGCAGCTTAGTCCAGGGGTCGGAAGCTTTCTTT. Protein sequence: CASSLVQGSEAFF.

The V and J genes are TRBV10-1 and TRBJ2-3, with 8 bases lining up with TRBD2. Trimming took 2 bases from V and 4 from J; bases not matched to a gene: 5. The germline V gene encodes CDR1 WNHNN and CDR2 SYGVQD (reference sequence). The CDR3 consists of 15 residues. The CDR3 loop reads CASSERLAMADTQYF. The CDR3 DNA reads TGCGCCAGCAGTGAGAGACTAGCGATGGCAGATACGCAGTATTTT.

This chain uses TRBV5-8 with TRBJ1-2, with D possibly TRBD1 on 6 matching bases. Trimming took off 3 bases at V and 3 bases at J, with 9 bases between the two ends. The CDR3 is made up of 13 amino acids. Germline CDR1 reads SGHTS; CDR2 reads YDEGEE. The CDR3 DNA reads TGTGCCAGCAGCTCTCAGGGGTACTATGGCTACACCTTC. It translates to CASSSQGYYGYTF.

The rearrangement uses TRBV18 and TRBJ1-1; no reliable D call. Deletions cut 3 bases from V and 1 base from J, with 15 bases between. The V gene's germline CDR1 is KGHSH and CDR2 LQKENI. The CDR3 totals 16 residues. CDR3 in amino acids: CASSPYDGGQNTEAFF. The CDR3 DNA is TGTGCCAGCTCACCCTACGATGGAGGGCAGAACACTGAAGCTTTCTTT.

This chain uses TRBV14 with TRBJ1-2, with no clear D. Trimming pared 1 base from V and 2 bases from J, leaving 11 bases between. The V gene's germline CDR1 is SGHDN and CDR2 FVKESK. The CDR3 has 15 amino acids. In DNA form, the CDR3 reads TGTGCCAGCAGCCAAGGACTAACCGAAAACTATGGCTACACCTTC. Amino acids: CASSQGLTENYGYTF.

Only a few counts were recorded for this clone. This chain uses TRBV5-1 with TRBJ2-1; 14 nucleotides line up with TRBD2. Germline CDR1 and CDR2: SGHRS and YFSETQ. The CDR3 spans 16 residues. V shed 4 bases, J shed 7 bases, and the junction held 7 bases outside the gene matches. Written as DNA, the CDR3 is TGCGCCAGCAGCCGGGACGGGACTAGCGGGAGTAATGAGCAGTTCTTC. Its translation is CASSRDGTSGSNEQFF.

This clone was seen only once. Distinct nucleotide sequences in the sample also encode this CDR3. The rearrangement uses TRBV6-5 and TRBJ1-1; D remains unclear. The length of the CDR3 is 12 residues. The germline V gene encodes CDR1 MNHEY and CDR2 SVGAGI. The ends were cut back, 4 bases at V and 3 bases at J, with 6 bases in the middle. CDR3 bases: TGTGCCAGCAGTTCCCTCTACACTGAAGCTTTCTTT. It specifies CASSSLYTEAFF.

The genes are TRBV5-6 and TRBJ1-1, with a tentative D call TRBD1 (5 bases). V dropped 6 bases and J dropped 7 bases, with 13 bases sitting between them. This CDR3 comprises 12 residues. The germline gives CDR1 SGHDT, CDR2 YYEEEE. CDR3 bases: TGTGCCAGCACCTGGGGCGGCCTTGAAGCTTTCTTT. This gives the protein CASTWGGLEAFF.

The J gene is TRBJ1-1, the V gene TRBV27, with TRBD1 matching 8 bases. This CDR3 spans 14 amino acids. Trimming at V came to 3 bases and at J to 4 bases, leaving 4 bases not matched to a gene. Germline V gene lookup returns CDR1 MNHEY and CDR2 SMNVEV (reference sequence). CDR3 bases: TGTGCCAGCAGTTTGGCCAGGGGGCTCACTGAAGCTTTCTTT. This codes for CASSLARGLTEAFF.

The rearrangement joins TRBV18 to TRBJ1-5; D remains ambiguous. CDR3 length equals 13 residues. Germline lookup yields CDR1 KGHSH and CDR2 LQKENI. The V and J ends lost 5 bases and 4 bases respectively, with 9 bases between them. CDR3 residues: CASSDGRNQPQHF. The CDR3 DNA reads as TGTGCCAGCTCAGATGGGCGAAATCAGCCCCAGCATTTT.

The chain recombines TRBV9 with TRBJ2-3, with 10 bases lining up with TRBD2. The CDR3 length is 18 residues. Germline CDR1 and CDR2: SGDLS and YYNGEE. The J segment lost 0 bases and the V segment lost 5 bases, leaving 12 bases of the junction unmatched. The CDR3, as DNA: TGTGCCAGCAGTATAACTAGCGGGGACCAGCTTAGCACAGATACGCAGTATTTT. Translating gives CASSITSGDQLSTDTQYF.